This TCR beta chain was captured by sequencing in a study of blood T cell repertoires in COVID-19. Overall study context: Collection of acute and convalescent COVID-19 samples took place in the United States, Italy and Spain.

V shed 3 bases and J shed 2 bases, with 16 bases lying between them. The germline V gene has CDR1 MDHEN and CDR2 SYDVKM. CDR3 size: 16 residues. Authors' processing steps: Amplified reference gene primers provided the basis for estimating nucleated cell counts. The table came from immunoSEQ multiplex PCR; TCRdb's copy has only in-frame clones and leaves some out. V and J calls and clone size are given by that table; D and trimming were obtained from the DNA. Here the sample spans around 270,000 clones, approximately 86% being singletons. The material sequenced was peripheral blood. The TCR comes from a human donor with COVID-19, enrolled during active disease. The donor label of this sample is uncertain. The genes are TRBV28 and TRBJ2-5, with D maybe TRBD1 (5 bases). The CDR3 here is CASSFLTMGRQETQYF. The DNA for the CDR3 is TGTGCCAGCAGTTTTCTGACCATGGGGCGGCAAGAGACCCAGTACTTC. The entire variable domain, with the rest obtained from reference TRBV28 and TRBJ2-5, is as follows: DVKVTQSSRYLVKRTGEKVFLECVQDMDHENMFWYRQDPGLGLRLIYFSYDVKMKEKGDIPEGYSVSREKKERFSLILESASTNQTSMYLCASSFLTMGRQETQYFGPGTRLLVL.